A single sample is the source of the 23 T cell receptor beta chains below, sequenced in a study of blood T cell repertoires in COVID-19. The repertoire was sequenced with immunoSEQ multiplex PCR; TCRdb's copy has only in-frame clones and lacks some. Among 100,000 to 150,000 clones listed, approximately 85% were seen once. The material sequenced was peripheral blood. The source is an elderly woman with COVID-19, enrolled during active disease.

The chain carries TRBV6-2 or TRBV6-3 and TRBJ1-2, with D perhaps TRBD1 (5 bases). This CDR3 region has 12 residues. V gave up 4 bases and J gave up 9 bases, with 12 bases separating them. CDR1 and CDR2 (germline): MNHEY, SVGEGT. The CDR3 sequence: CASSSWDSSYTF. CDR3 nucleotide sequence: TGTGCCAGCAGTTCCTGGGACTCCAGCTACACCTTC.

The gene calls are TRBV15 and TRBJ2-1, with D perhaps matching TRBD2 (6 bases). With 0 bases removed from V and 10 bases from J, the gap between germline ends came to 19 bases. This CDR3 spans 16 amino acids. Per the germline V gene, CDR1 is LNHNV and CDR2 is YYDKDF (reference sequence). DNA for the CDR3: TGTGCCACCAGCAGAGATCAGAAGCGGGTGGGTTGGGAGCAGTTCTTC. Protein sequence: CATSRDQKRVGWEQFF.

This chain uses TRBV3-1 (or the pseudogene TRBV3-2) with TRBJ1-5; D is perhaps TRBD1 (5 bases). Germline V gene data show CDR1 as LGHDT and CDR2 as YNNKEL (reference sequence). CDR3 length: 14 residues. V was cut by 4 bases and J by 3 bases, with 10 bases left in between. For the CDR3, the DNA is TGTGCCAGCAGCCCGGGACTGATCAATCAGCCCCAGCATTTT. Its protein product is CASSPGLINQPQHF.

V usage is TRBV28 and J usage is TRBJ1-2; no clear D gene. The CDR3 has 11 residues. V lost 5 bases, J lost 8 bases, and 9 bases lay in between. Germline V CDR1 and CDR2: MDHEN, SYDVKM. The CDR3 sequence is CASSPSVGYTF. Here the CDR3 DNA reads TGTGCCAGCAGTCCATCGGTAGGCTACACCTTC.

This chain links TRBV12-3 or TRBV12-4 with TRBJ2-1; tentative D call: TRBD1 (5 bases). The CDR3 loop spans 13 amino acids. V was pared by 2 bases and J by 8 bases, with 10 bases between. As DNA, the CDR3 is TGTGCCAGCAGTTTACAGGGTGGGGATGAGCAGTTCTTC. It encodes CASSLQGGDEQFF.

This rearrangement joins TRBV12-3 or TRBV12-4 to TRBJ2-7, with 8 positions matching TRBD1. The CDR3 has 13 amino acids. The ends lost 7 bases at V and 7 bases at J; junction bases unmatched: 9. CDR3 DNA: TGTGCCAGCACCTGGACAGGGTTGCGGGAGCAGTACTTC. This gives the protein CASTWTGLREQYF.

V usage is TRBV11-3 and J usage is TRBJ2-3; 9 bases align to TRBD2. The V gene's germline CDR1 is SGHNT and CDR2 YENEEA. Trimming at V came to 3 bases and at J to 2 bases, leaving 6 bases not matched to a gene. The CDR3 contains 16 residues. The CDR3 nucleotides read TGTGCCAGCAGCTTCTCTAGCGGGGCATCCACAGATACGCAGTATTTT. Encoded protein: CASSFSSGASTDTQYF.

This rearrangement joins TRBV5-1 to TRBJ2-3, with 7 bases matching TRBD1. The CDR3 totals 16 residues. Germline V gene lookup returns CDR1 SGHRS and CDR2 YFSETQ. V lost 4 bases, J lost 0 bases, and 8 bases stayed unmatched. The CDR3 DNA sequence: TGCGCCAGCAGCGCACTACCGGGACAGAGCACAGATACGCAGTATTTT. It codes for CASSALPGQSTDTQYF. Full variable domain (remainder filled in from reference TRBV5-1 and TRBJ2-3): KAGVTQTPRYLIKTRGQQVTLSCSPISGHRSVSWYQQTPGQGLQFLFEYFSETQRNKGNFPGRFSGRQFSNSRSEMNVSTLELGDSALYLCASSALPGQSTDTQYFGPGTRLTVL.

J is TRBJ2-2 and V is TRBV28; D remains unclear. The CDR3 runs 11 residues. The germline CDR1 and CDR2 sequences are MDHEN and SYDVKM. The germline V and J ends were trimmed by 3 bases and 7 bases, with 3 bases remaining between them. CDR3 in DNA: TGTGCCAGCAGTTTTAACGGGGAGCTGTTTTTT. It translates to CASSFNGELFF.

The chain joins TRBV6-6 to TRBJ2-1, with 8 bases that match TRBD2. This CDR3 has 14 amino acids. The junction had 10 bases not matched to a gene; V was cut back by 2 bases and J by 13 bases. The germline V gene encodes CDR1 MNHNY and CDR2 SVGAGI (reference sequence). This CDR3 reads CASSYPELLAAQFF. Here the CDR3 DNA reads TGTGCCAGCAGTTACCCCGAACTACTAGCGGCCCAGTTCTTC.

The genes are TRBV19 and TRBJ2-7; D is possibly TRBD2 (5 bases). The CDR3 runs 15 residues. V was shortened by 1 base and J by 3 bases, with 13 bases between the two germline ends. The germline V gene encodes CDR1 LNHDA and CDR2 SQIVND (reference sequence). CDR3: CASSIAGSVNYEQYF. The CDR3 region has the DNA TGTGCCAGTAGTATAGCGGGATCAGTAAACTACGAGCAGTACTTC.

This clone is a singleton in its sample. This rearrangement joins TRBV7-9 to TRBJ1-1; possible D gene TRBD1, 5 bases. CDR3 length: 15 amino acids. V shed 3 bases and J shed 3 bases, with 14 bases lying between them. CDR1 is SEHNR, CDR2 FQNEAQ, per germline (reference sequence). In DNA form, the CDR3 reads TGTGCCAGCAGCTTTTCAGGGTCAAAGGACACTGAAGCTTTCTTT. This codes for CASSFSGSKDTEAFF.

This clone came up once. The chain joins TRBV19 to TRBJ2-3; the D gene is possibly TRBD1 (5 bases). Germline values: CDR1 LNHDA, CDR2 SQIVND (reference sequence). This CDR3 is 15 amino acids long. With 6 bases removed from V and 3 bases from J, the gap between germline ends came to 16 bases. The CDR3 region is CASRARVGRTDTQYF. Written as DNA, the CDR3 is TGTGCCAGTAGGGCCAGAGTGGGGCGGACAGATACGCAGTATTTT.

The V call is TRBV24-1, the J call TRBJ2-6; D might be TRBD1 (5 bases). Germline loops: CDR1 KGHDR, CDR2 SFDVKD. The V and J ends lost 2 bases and 0 bases respectively, with 7 bases between them. The CDR3 totals 16 residues. The CDR3 nucleotides read TGTGCCACCAGTGATTCAGGGCGCTCTGGGGCCAACGTCCTGACTTTC. Protein sequence: CATSDSGRSGANVLTF.

This chain uses TRBV24-1 with TRBJ2-2; D possibly corresponds to TRBD1 (5 bases). The CDR3 runs to 17 residues. Trimming removed 2 bases from V and 1 base from J, with 13 bases in between. Germline V gene lookup returns CDR1 KGHDR and CDR2 SFDVKD. The CDR3 DNA reads as TGTGCCACCAGTGATTATAGGGGAAGTTTGAACACCGGGGAGCTGTTTTTT. Protein product: CATSDYRGSLNTGELFF.

This chain joins TRBV3-1 (or the pseudogene TRBV3-2) and TRBJ2-7; D remains ambiguous. V lost 4 bases, J lost 7 bases, and 20 bases lay in between. The germline V gene encodes CDR1 LGHDT and CDR2 YNNKEL (reference sequence). The length of the CDR3 is 15 residues. The CDR3 DNA follows: TGTGCCAGCAGCCCAGGATTGATGGATAGTGCAGAGCAGTACTTC. Translated, it gives CASSPGLMDSAEQYF.

The V gene is TRBV5-6, the J gene TRBJ1-2; no definite D call. Germline CDR1 SGHDT, CDR2 YYEEEE. Trimming shortened V by 0 bases and J by 6 bases, and 3 bases separated the two germline ends. CDR3 length equals 11 residues. This CDR3 is CASSLGNGYTF. The DNA for the CDR3 is TGTGCCAGCAGCTTGGGTAATGGCTACACCTTC.

This clone was recorded a few times. The V call is TRBV6-2 or TRBV6-3, the J call TRBJ1-5, with D unresolved. The ends were cut back, 7 bases at V and 4 bases at J, with 11 bases in the middle. The CDR3 contains 13 residues. Germline V gene lookup returns CDR1 MNHEY and CDR2 SVGEGT. The CDR3 coding sequence is TGTGCCAGCACCCCAACCCTAAATCAGCCCCAGCATTTT. Translated: CASTPTLNQPQHF.

This clone has only a few counts. This chain joins TRBV15 and TRBJ2-5, with TRBD2 identical over 9 bases. Germline CDR1 reads LNHNV; CDR2 reads YYDKDF (reference sequence). V lost 6 bases to trimming and J lost 4 bases; unmatched junction nucleotides: 18. CDR3 length: 18 residues. Here the CDR3 reads CATSNPSGTVGDRETQYF. Here the CDR3 DNA reads TGTGCCACCAGTAACCCTAGCGGGACCGTAGGGGACCGAGAGACCCAGTACTTC.

The V call is TRBV5-5, the J call TRBJ2-1; the match to TRBD2 covers 11 bases. The CDR3 spans 15 residues. Losses at the gene ends were 4 bases for V and 9 bases for J; bases not matched to a gene: 9. Germline V gene lookup returns CDR1 SGHKS and CDR2 YYEKEE (reference sequence). CDR3 residues: CASSITSGSIGEQFF. The CDR3 DNA sequence: TGTGCCAGCAGCATTACTAGCGGGAGTATAGGTGAGCAGTTCTTC.

The chain recombines TRBV12-3 or TRBV12-4 with TRBJ2-1; D gene uncertain. This CDR3 comprises 12 residues. Trimming took 5 bases from V and 7 from J, leaving 9 bases between them. CDR3 region: CASSPNSNEQFF. CDR3 bases: TGTGCCAGCAGTCCAAATTCAAATGAGCAGTTCTTC.

This clone showed up just once. The chain has TRBV5-8 and TRBJ2-3; D possibly corresponds to TRBD2 (5 bases). Trimming took off 0 bases at V and 3 bases at J, with 11 bases between the two ends. There are 15 residues in the CDR3. Germline V gene lookup returns CDR1 SGHTS and CDR2 YDEGEE. The CDR3 region is CASSLESAATDTQYF. DNA of the CDR3: TGTGCCAGCAGCTTGGAGTCAGCGGCGACAGATACGCAGTATTTT.

This sequence joins TRBV15 and TRBJ2-1, with 8 bases that match TRBD1. Germline CDR1 reads LNHNV; CDR2 reads YYDKDF (reference sequence). There are 15 residues in the CDR3. The junction had 1 base not matched to a gene; V was cut back by 0 bases and J by 3 bases. CDR3 DNA sequence: TGTGCCACCAGCAGAGAAGGGACAGGCTACAATGAGCAGTTCTTC. It translates to CATSREGTGYNEQFF.